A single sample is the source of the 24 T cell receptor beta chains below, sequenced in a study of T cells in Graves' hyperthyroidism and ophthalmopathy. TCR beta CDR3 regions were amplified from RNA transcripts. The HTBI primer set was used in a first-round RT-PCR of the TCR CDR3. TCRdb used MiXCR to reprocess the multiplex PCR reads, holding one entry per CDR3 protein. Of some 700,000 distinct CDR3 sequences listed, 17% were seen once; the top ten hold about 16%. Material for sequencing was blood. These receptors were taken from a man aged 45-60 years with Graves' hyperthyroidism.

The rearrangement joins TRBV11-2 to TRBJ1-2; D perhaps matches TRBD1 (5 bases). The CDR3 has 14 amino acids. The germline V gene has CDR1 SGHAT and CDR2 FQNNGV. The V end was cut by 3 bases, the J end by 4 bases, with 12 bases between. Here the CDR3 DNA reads TGTGCCAGCAGCTTCGGGGACCAGCTCTATGGCTACACCTTC. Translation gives CASSFGDQLYGYTF. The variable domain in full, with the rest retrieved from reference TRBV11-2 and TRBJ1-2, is EAGVAQSPRYKIIEKRQSVAFWCNPISGHATLYWYQQILGQGPKLLIQFQNNGVVDDSQLPKDRFSAERLKGVDSTLKIQPAKLEDSAVYLCASSFGDQLYGYTFGSGTRLTVV.

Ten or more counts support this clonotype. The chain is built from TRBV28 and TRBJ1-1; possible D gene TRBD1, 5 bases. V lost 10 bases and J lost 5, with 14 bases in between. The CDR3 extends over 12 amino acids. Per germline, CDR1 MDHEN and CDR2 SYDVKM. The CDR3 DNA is TGTGCCACCGAAATTCGGGGGACTGAAGCTTTCTTT. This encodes CATEIRGTEAFF.

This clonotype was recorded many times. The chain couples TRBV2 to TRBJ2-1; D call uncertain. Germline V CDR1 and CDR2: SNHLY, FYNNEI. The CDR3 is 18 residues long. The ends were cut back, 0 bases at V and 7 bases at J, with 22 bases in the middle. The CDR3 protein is CASSEALFGQVVVNEQFF. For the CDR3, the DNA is TGTGCCAGCAGTGAAGCGCTTTTTGGGCAGGTCGTCGTGAATGAGCAGTTCTTC.

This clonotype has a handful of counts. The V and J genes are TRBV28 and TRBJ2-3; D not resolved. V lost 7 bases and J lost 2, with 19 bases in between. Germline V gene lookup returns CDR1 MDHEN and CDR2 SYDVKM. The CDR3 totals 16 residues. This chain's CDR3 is CASTAPGTRPTDTQYF. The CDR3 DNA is TGTGCCAGCACCGCGCCGGGTACAAGACCCACAGATACGCAGTATTTT.

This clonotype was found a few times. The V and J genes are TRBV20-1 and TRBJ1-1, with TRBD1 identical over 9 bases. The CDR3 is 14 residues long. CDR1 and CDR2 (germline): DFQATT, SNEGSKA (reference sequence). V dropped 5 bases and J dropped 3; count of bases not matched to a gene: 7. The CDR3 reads CSAPSRDRDTEAFF. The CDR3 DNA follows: TGCAGTGCTCCGTCCCGGGACAGGGACACTGAAGCTTTCTTT.

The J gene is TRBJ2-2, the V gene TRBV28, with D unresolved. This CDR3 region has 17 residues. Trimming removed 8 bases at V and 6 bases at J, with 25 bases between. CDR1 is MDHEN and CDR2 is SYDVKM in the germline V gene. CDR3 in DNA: TGTGCCAGCCGGAGAACGACCCACAGCTCACTCGCCGGGGAGCTGTTTTTT. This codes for CASRRTTHSSLAGELFF.

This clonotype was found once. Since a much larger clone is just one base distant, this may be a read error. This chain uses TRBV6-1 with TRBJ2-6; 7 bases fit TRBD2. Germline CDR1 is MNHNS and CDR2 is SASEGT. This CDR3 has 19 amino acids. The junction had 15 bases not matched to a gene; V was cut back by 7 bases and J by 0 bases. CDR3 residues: CASTQALGGGSSGANVLTF. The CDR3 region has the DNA TGTGCCAGCACCCAAGCTCTCGGCGGGGGAAGCTCTGGGGCCAACGTCCTGACTTTC.

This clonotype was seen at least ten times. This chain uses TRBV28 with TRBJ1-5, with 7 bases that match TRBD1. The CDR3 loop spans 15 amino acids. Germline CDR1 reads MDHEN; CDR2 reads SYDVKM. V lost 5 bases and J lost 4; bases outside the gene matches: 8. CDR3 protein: CASSTRTGWNQPQHF. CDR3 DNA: TGTGCCAGCAGTACCAGGACAGGCTGGAATCAGCCCCAGCATTTT.

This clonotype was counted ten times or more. CDR3 coding DNA: TGCAGTGCTAGAGCGGCCACGGCAACAGATACGCAGTATTTT. Residues: CSARAATATDTQYF. The chain uses TRBV20-1 and TRBJ2-3, with no clear D. The CDR3 extends over 14 amino acids. V dropped 1 base and J dropped 3 bases, with 11 bases sitting between them. The germline V gene encodes CDR1 DFQATT and CDR2 SNEGSKA (reference sequence).

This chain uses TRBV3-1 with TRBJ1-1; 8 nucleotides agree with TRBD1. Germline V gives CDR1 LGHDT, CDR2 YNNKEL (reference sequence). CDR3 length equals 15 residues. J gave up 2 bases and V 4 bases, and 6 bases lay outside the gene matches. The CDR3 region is CASSPGQGINTEAFF. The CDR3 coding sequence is TGTGCCAGCAGCCCAGGACAGGGCATCAACACTGAAGCTTTCTTT.

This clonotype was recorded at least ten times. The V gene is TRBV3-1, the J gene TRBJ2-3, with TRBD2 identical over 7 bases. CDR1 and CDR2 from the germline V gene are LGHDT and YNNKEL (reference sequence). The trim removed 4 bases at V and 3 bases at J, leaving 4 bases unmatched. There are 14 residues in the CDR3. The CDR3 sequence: CASSPQRETDTQYF. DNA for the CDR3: TGTGCCAGCAGCCCTCAGCGGGAAACAGATACGCAGTATTTT.

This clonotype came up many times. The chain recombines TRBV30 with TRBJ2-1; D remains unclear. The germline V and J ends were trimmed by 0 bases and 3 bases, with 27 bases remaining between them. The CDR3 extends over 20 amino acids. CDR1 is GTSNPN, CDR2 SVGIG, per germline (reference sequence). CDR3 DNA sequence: TGTGCCTGGAGTGTACTTGGACGCCTTCCCTTTGAACTCGTCTACAATGAGCAGTTCTTC. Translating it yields CAWSVLGRLPFELVYNEQFF.

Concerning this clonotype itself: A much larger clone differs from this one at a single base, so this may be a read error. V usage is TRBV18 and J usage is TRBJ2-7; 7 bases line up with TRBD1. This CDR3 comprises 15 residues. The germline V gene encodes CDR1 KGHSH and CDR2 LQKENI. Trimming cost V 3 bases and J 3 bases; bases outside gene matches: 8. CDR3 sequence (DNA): TGTGCCAGCTCACCTAAGGGACAGATGGGCTACGAGCAGTACTTC. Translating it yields CASSPKGQMGYEQYF.

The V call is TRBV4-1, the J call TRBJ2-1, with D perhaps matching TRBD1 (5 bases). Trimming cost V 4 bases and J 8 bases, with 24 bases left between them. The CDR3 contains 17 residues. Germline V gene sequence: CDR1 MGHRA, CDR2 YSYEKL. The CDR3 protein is CASSPQGWTTFSDEQFF. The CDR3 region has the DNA TGCGCCAGCAGCCCTCAAGGATGGACAACCTTCAGCGATGAGCAGTTCTTC.

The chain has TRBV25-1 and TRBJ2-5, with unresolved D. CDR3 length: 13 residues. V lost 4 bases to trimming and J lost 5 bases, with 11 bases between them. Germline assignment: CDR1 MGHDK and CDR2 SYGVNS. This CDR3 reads CASSAAGPETQYF. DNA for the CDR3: TGTGCCAGCAGTGCAGCCGGGCCGGAGACCCAGTACTTC.

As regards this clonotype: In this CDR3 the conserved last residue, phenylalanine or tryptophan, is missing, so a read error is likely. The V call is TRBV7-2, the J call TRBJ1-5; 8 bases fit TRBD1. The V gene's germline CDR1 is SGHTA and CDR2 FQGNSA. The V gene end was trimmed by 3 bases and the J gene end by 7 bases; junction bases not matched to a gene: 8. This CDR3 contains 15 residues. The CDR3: CASSFTDRAGQPQHI. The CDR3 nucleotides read TGTGCCAGCAGCTTCACGGACAGGGCCGGACAGCCCCAGCATATT.

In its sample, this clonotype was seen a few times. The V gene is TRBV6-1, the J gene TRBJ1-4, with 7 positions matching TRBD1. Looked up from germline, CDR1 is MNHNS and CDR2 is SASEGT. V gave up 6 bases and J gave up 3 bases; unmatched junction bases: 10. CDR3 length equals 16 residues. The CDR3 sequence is CASRTWPGQSNEKLFF. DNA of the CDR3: TGTGCCAGCAGAACATGGCCGGGACAGTCTAATGAAAAACTGTTTTTT.

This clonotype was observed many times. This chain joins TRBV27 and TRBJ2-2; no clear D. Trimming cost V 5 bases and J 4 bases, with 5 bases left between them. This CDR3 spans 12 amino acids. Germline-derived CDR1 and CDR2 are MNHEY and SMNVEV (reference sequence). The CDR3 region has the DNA TGTGCCAGCAGTGTAGCCACCGGGGAGCTGTTTTTT. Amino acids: CASSVATGELFF.

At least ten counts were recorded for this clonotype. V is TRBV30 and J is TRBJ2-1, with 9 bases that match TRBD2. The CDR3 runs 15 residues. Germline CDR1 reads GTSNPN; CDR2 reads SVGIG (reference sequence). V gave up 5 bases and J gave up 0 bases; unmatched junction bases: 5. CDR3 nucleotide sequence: TGTGCCTGGGAGGGTAGCGGGAGCTCCTACAATGAGCAGTTCTTC. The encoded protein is CAWEGSGSSYNEQFF.

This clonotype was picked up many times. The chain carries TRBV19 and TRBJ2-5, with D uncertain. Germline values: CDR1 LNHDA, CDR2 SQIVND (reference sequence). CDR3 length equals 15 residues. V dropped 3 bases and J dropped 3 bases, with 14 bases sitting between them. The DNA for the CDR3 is TGTGCCAGTAGTATGAATTGGGTACAAAAAGAGACCCAGTACTTC. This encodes CASSMNWVQKETQYF.

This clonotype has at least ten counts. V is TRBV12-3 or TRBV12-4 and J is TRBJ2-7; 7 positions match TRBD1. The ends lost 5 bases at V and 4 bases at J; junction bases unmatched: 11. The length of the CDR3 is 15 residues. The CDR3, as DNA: TGTGCCAGCAGTGTTGACAGGGCGGGTAGGTACGAGCAGTACTTC. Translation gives CASSVDRAGRYEQYF.

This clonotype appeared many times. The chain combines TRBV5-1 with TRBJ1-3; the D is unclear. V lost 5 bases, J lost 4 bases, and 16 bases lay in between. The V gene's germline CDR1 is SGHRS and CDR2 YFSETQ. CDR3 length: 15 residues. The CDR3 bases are TGCGCCAGCAGGCGGGAGTCAGCGGCCGGAAACACCATATATTTT. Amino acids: CASRRESAAGNTIYF.

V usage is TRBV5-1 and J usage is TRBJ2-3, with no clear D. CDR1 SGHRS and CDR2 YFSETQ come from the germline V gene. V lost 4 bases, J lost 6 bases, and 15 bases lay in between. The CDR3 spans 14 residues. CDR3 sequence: CASSTWQAGDTQYF. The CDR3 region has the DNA TGCGCCAGCAGCACTTGGCAGGCCGGGGATACGCAGTATTTT.

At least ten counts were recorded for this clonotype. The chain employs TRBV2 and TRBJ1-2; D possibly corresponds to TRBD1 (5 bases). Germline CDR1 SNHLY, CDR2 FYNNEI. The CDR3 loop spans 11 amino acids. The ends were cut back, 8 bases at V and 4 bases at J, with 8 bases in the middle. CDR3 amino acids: CASGGIYGYTF. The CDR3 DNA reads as TGTGCCAGCGGGGGGATCTATGGCTACACCTTC.